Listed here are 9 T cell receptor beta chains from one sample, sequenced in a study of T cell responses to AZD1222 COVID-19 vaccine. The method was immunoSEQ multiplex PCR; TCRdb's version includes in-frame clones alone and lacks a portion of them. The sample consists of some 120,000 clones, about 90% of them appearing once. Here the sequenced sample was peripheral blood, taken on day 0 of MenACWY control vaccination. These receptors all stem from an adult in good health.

The CDR3 sequence: CASSWMGSEAFF. In nucleotides, the CDR3 is TGTGCCAGCAGCTGGATGGGGTCTGAAGCTTTCTTT. The V call is TRBV11-2, the J call TRBJ1-1; no firm D call. Looked up from germline, CDR1 is SGHAT and CDR2 is FQNNGV. V shed 4 bases and J shed 6 bases, with 9 bases lying between them. CDR3 length equals 12 residues.

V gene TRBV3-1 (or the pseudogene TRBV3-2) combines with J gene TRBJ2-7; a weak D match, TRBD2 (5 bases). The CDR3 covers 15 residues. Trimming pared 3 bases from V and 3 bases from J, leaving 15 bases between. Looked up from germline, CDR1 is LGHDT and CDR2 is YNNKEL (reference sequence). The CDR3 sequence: CASSHGLGDRYEQYF. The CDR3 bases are TGTGCCAGCAGCCACGGACTCGGGGATCGCTACGAGCAGTACTTC.

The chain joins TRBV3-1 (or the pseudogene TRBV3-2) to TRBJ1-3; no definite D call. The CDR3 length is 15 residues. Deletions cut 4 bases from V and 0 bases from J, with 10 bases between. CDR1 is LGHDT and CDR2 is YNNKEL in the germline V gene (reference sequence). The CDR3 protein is CASSPRGPSGNTIYF. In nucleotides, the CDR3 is TGTGCCAGCAGCCCGAGAGGCCCCTCTGGAAACACCATATATTTT.

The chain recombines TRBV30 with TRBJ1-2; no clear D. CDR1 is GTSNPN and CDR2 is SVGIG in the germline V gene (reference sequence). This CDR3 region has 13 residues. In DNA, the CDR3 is TGTGCGTGTATGGGTGTAGCTAACTATGGCTACACCTTC. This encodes CACMGVANYGYTF.

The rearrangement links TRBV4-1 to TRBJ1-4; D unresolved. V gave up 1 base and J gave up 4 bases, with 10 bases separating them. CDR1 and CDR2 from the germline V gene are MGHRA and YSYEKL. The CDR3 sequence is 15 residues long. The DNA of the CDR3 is TGCGCCAGCAGCCAAGGGTCTGGACTTAATGAAAAACTGTTTTTT. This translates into CASSQGSGLNEKLFF.

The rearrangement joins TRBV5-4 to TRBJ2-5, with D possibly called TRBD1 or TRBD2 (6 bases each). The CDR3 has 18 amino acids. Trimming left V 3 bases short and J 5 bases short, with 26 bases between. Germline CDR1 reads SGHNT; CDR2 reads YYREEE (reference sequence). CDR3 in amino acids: CASSSPLGGPASQETQYF. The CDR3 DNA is TGTGCCAGCAGCTCCCCGCTTGGGGGGCCCGCTAGTCAGGAGACCCAGTACTTC.

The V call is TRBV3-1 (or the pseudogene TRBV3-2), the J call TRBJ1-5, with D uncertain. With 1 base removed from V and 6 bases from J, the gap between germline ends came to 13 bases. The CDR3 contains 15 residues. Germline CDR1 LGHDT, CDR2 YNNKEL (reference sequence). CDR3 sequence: CASSQGLMSAQPQHF. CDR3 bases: TGTGCCAGCAGCCAAGGGCTAATGTCGGCTCAGCCCCAGCATTTT.

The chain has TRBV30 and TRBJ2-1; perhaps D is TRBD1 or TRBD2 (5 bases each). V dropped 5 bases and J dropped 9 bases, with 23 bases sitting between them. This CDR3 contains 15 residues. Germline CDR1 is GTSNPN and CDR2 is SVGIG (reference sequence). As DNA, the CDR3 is TGTGCCTGGGAGGGGCATCAGCCGGGGTCCAGTGAGCAGTTCTTC. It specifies CAWEGHQPGSSEQFF.

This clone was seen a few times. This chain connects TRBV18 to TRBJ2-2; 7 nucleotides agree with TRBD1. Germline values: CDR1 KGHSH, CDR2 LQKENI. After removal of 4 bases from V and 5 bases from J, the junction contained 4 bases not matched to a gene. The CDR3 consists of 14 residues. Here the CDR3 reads CASSLDRVTGELFF. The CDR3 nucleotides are TGTGCCAGCTCACTCGACAGGGTTACCGGGGAGCTGTTTTTT. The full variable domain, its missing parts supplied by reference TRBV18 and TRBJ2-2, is NAGVMQNPRHLVRRRGQEARLRCSPMKGHSHVYWYRQLPEEGLKFMVYLQKENIIDESGMPKERFSAEFPKEGPSILRIQQVVRGDSAAYFCASSLDRVTGELFFGEGSRLTVL.